This TCR beta chain was identified during a study of metastatic and nonmetastatic thyroid tumors. The CDR3 runs to 15 residues. Germline loops: CDR1 SGHRS, CDR2 YFSETQ. V lost 4 bases and J lost 5; bases outside the gene matches: 10. Using MiXCR, TCRdb re-called clones from the PCR reads. Of over 4,000 clones listed, 30% to 45% are singletons. Thyroid surgery was preceded by no treatment in any patient. The chain has TRBV5-1 and TRBJ2-3; TRBD2 matches at 7 bases. The sequence came from a male donor with papillary thyroid cancer or a benign thyroid nodule (not recorded which). Some clones in this sample may be carry-over from other donors' samples. The sample comprised tumor tissue. CDR3 bases: TGCGCCAGCAGCCCCTCGTGGGGCGGGGGAGATACGCAGTATTTT. Translated, it gives CASSPSWGGGDTQYF. Based on the CDR3 plus reference TRBV5-1 and TRBJ2-3, the full variable domain is KAGVTQTPRYLIKTRGQQVTLSCSPISGHRSVSWYQQTPGQGLQFLFEYFSETQRNKGNFPGRFSGRQFSNSRSEMNVSTLELGDSALYLCASSPSWGGGDTQYFGPGTRLTVL.